This entry is about one T cell receptor beta chain. The data are from a study of shared clonotypes between healthy human individuals. The CDR3 sequence is 15 residues long. V shed 3 bases and J 8 bases; nucleotides not matched to a gene: 6. CDR1 is SGHTA and CDR2 is FQGTGA in the germline V gene. Sequencing was performed with immunoSEQ multiplex PCR; in TCRdb, only in-frame clones are kept and a portion is missing. Seen here are some 2,500,000 clones, 80% to 95% observed once, and the top ten hold around 0.4%. Sequencing was carried out using naive CD4+ T cells from PBMCs. The subset is: CD45RA+ positively selected. The V gene is TRBV7-3, the J gene TRBJ2-1, with TRBD2 identical over 11 bases. This receptor was identified in a man between 18 and 29 years old in good health. Some clones in this sample may be carry-over from other donors' samples. The CDR3 region is CASSFGLAGGYEQFF. For the CDR3, the DNA is TGTGCCAGCAGCTTTGGACTAGCGGGCGGTTATGAGCAGTTCTTC.